This passage covers 10 T cell receptor beta chains from one sample sequenced in a study of cytomegalovirus exposure and HLA in healthy donors. 60 Vbeta and 13 Jbeta primers were used in PCR. Profiled with immunoSEQ multiplex PCR; TCRdb holds only in-frame clones, not every one. This sample's table reports roughly 72,000 clones. The sequenced sample was PBMCs. These receptor sequences come from a man aged 18 to 30 in good health and CMV-seropositive.

The chain links TRBV28 to TRBJ2-2; no firm D call. Germline V gene data show CDR1 as MDHEN and CDR2 as SYDVKM. Trimming left V 6 bases short and J 7 bases short, with 12 bases between. CDR3 size: 13 residues. The CDR3 here is CASRRKTGGELFF. Here the CDR3 DNA reads TGTGCCAGCAGGCGGAAGACTGGCGGGGAGCTGTTTTTT.

The J gene is TRBJ1-5, the V gene TRBV7-9; TRBD1 might be the D (6 bases). This CDR3 region has 14 residues. The germline CDR1 and CDR2 sequences are SEHNR and FQNEAQ (reference sequence). Trimming left V 1 base short and J 6 bases short, with 10 bases between. CDR3 region: CASSLGGGSQPQHF. DNA for the CDR3: TGTGCCAGCAGCTTAGGGGGGGGCAGTCAGCCCCAGCATTTT.

The chain is built from TRBV6-1 and TRBJ2-2; unclear D gene. V lost 2 bases to trimming and J lost 4 bases, with 11 bases between them. Per germline, CDR1 MNHNS and CDR2 SASEGT. The CDR3 has 15 amino acids. CDR3 DNA sequence: TGTGCCAGCAGTGAACTTAGACCGGGCACCGGGGAGCTGTTTTTT. Its translation is CASSELRPGTGELFF.

CDR3 coding DNA: TGTGCCAGCAGCTTTGGGGCGGGGGGTATCTACGAGCAGTACTTC. Translation gives CASSFGAGGIYEQYF. The J gene is TRBJ2-7, the V gene TRBV5-4, with 8 bases that match TRBD2. The length of the CDR3 is 15 residues. Trimming removed 2 bases from V and 3 bases from J; junction bases left unmatched: 7. Germline lookup yields CDR1 SGHNT and CDR2 YYREEE (reference sequence).

On this clone: One end of the junction is discordant with germline, which a read error may explain. This chain uses TRBV10-3 with TRBJ1-1; 7 nucleotides match TRBD1. CDR1 ENHRY and CDR2 SYGVKD come from the germline V gene. The CDR3 length is 12 residues. In DNA, the CDR3 is TGTGCCATCGGACAGGTGAACACTGAAGCTTCCTTT. This gives the protein CAIGQVNTEASF.

The V gene is TRBV7-9, the J gene TRBJ2-1; 9 nucleotides match TRBD1. V shed 3 bases and J 1 base; nucleotides not matched to a gene: 7. The CDR3 has 17 amino acids. Germline CDR1 reads SEHNR; CDR2 reads FQNEAQ (reference sequence). The CDR3 reads CASSFSTGGYSYNEQFF. CDR3 nucleotide sequence: TGTGCCAGCAGCTTTTCCACAGGGGGCTATTCCTACAATGAGCAGTTCTTC. Looking up the rest from reference TRBV7-9 and TRBJ2-1 gives the full variable domain: DTGVSQNPRHKITKRGQNVTFRCDPISEHNRLYWYRQTLGQGPEFLTYFQNEAQLEKSRLLSDRFSAERPKGSFSTLEIQRTEQGDSAMYLCASSFSTGGYSYNEQFFGPGTRLTVL.

V is TRBV4-2 and J is TRBJ2-3; D may be TRBD1 (6 bases). V lost 0 bases, J lost 4 bases, and 17 bases lay in between. This CDR3 has 17 residues. Germline V lookup: CDR1 LGHNA, CDR2 YNFKEQ. CDR3 bases: TGTGCCAGCAGCCAAGAGGGGGCGATTGGACCGTCAGATACGCAGTATTTT. Encoded protein: CASSQEGAIGPSDTQYF.

As concerns this clone: At one boundary the junction diverges from the germline segment, which might be a read error. The V gene is TRBV6-1, the J gene TRBJ1-1; possibly TRBD1 for D (5 bases). The CDR3 covers 14 residues. Per the germline V gene, CDR1 is MNHNS and CDR2 is SASEGT. CDR3 sequence (DNA): TGTGCCAGCAAAAATGGGGGGGAGAACGCTGAAGCTTTCTTT. Its translation: CASKNGGENAEAFF.

The chain recombines TRBV6-1 with TRBJ2-5; D possibly corresponds to TRBD1 (6 bases). This CDR3 spans 14 amino acids. The ends were cut back, 4 bases at V and 2 bases at J, with 11 bases in the middle. CDR1 and CDR2 (germline): MNHNS, SASEGT. The CDR3 nucleotides are TGTGCCAGCAGTGCGGGACAACGACAAGAGACCCAGTACTTC. It yields the protein CASSAGQRQETQYF.

This sequence joins TRBV19 and TRBJ1-1; the match to TRBD1 covers 9 bases. The CDR3 covers 14 residues. Trimming took 5 bases from V and 1 from J; bases not matched to a gene: 2. Looked up from germline, CDR1 is LNHDA and CDR2 is SQIVND (reference sequence). The CDR3 sequence is CASSDRGSNTEAFF. CDR3 bases: TGTGCCAGTAGTGACAGGGGGTCGAACACTGAAGCTTTCTTT.